This TCR beta chain was documented in a study of tumor-infiltrating lymphocytes in primary liver carcinoma. Study-wide context: Sample yields of productive TCRbeta reads, ranging from roughly 3.65 to 7.13 million, were similar across tissue types. Study observations and caveats: Paired tumor-adjacent and tumor-blood samples overlapped less than tumor region pairs did.

The CDR3 runs to 17 residues. Germline V gene lookup returns CDR1 MGHRA and CDR2 YSYEKL. Concerning this clonotype itself: Its specificity is unknown. The junction does not match germline at one end; this may be a read error.

Using a constant-region primer together with ProtoScript II reverse transcriptase, TCR beta cDNA was made from approximately 0.55 ug of total RNA. Modified slightly, ARM-PCR produced TCR beta libraries over three nested multiplex PCR rounds. The first two PCR rounds used TRBV1-TRBV30 forward primers with a C-beta reverse primer, roughly 10 cycles each. TCRdb processed the multiplex PCR reads anew with MiXCR; each CDR3 protein has one entry. The sample gives tens of thousands of distinct CDR3 sequences, about 77% of which show up once; about 24% is in the top ten. From approximately 20-30 mg of unsorted bulk tissue, DNA and RNA were co-extracted together. Every patient in the cohort had a primary liver carcinoma. That carcinoma was treated by surgical resection.

The chain couples TRBV4-1 to TRBJ2-2, with 7 bases identical to TRBD1. This TCR was recovered from a man between 35 and 55 years old with primary liver carcinoma and hepatitis B virus infection. Sequences were obtained from liver tumor tissue from sampling region 5. Subset here: tumor region T5, tumor centre. CDR3 region: CTSSTQTGVLNTGELFF. The CDR3 nucleotides are TGTACCAGCAGCACCCAAACAGGGGTCCTAAACACCGGGGAGCTGTTTTTT.